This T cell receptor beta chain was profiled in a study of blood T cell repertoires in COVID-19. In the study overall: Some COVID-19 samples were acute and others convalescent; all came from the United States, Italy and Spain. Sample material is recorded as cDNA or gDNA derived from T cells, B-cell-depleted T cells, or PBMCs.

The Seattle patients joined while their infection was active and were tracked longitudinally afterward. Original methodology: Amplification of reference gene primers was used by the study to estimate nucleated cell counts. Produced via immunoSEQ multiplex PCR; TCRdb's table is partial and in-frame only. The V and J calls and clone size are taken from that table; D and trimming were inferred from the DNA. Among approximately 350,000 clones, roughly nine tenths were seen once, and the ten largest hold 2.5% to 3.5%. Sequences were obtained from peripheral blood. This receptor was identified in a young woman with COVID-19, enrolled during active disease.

CDR3 amino acids: CASSHSGKGPSNYGYTF. The CDR3 bases are TGCGCCAGCAGTCACAGCGGCAAAGGACCTTCTAACTATGGCTACACCTTC. V gene TRBV23-1 combines with J gene TRBJ1-2; D ambiguous. TRBV23-1 is an ORF, and what it does is uncertain. Deletions cut 3 bases from V and 0 bases from J, with 17 bases between. The CDR3 spans 17 residues.